These 23 T cell receptor beta chains were sequenced from one sample in a study of regulatory T cells in long-lasting Graves disease. CDR3-region Arm-PCR and iRepertoire HTBI primers produced the TCR beta libraries. TCRdb re-called the multiplex PCR reads through MiXCR, storing one row per CDR3 protein. The sample yields a few hundred thousand distinct CDR3 sequences, 20% to 25% seen once. The time point: persistent/refractory GD, antithyroid drugs over 5 years with positive TRAb. RNA from PBMCs was the source of the TCR library. The specimen comprised peripheral blood mononuclear cells (PBMCs), sampled when the disease was refractory, from a patient treated with antithyroid drugs. The receptors shown here come from a female donor with Graves disease.

The rearrangement joins TRBV20-1 to TRBJ2-7, with D possibly being TRBD1 or TRBD2 (5 bases each). V dropped 4 bases and J dropped 3 bases, with 13 bases sitting between them. The germline V gene has CDR1 DFQATT and CDR2 SNEGSKA (reference sequence). CDR3 length equals 13 residues. CDR3 residues: CSAKRGLDYEQYF. Here the CDR3 DNA reads TGCAGTGCTAAGAGGGGTCTAGACTACGAGCAGTACTTC.

The chain is built from TRBV5-5 and TRBJ2-7; tentatively, D is TRBD2 (7 bases). Germline CDR1 is SGHKS and CDR2 is YYEKEE (reference sequence). The CDR3 spans 15 residues. Trimming stripped 2 bases from V and 3 bases from J, with 15 bases between. The CDR3 loop is CASSLSGGYDYEQYF. Here the CDR3 DNA reads TGTGCCAGCAGCTTATCGGGGGGCTACGACTACGAGCAGTACTTC.

On this clonotype: In this CDR3 the conserved last residue, phenylalanine or tryptophan, is missing, so a read error is likely. The CDR3 DNA follows: TGTGCCAGCAGCCAAGATACTAGCGGGACCTACAATGAGCAGTTCCTC. Translated, it gives CASSQDTSGTYNEQFL. The V and J genes are TRBV3-1 and TRBJ2-1; 10 bases line up with TRBD2. V dropped 0 bases and J dropped 2; count of bases not matched to a gene: 1. CDR3 length: 16 amino acids. Germline V lookup: CDR1 LGHDT, CDR2 YNNKEL (reference sequence).

V usage is TRBV7-2 and J usage is TRBJ2-3, with TRBD1 matching 8 bases. CDR1 is SGHTA, CDR2 FQGNSA, per germline. J lost 4 bases, V lost 6 bases, and 12 bases had no gene match. The CDR3 is 16 amino acids. The CDR3 region has the DNA TGTGCCAGCAGTTACGGGAAGACAGGGGTCCCAGATACGCAGTATTTT. Translation gives CASSYGKTGVPDTQYF.

This clonotype was seen many times. CDR3 nucleotides: TGTGCCAGCAGTCCAACAGGGGAAAATCAGCCCCAGCATTTT. This gives the protein CASSPTGENQPQHF. The chain uses TRBV6-1 and TRBJ1-5; 7 bases agree with TRBD1. The CDR3 spans 14 residues. Germline CDR1 reads MNHNS; CDR2 reads SASEGT. After removal of 5 bases from V and 4 bases from J, the junction contained 5 bases not matched to a gene.

This clonotype showed up many times. This sequence joins TRBV7-2 and TRBJ2-2, with D tentatively TRBD2 (6 bases). The CDR3 is 14 residues long. Germline V gives CDR1 SGHTA, CDR2 FQGNSA. Trimming stripped 3 bases from V and 7 bases from J, with 12 bases between. CDR3 loop: CASSFTGVGGELFF. CDR3 DNA sequence: TGTGCCAGCAGCTTTACGGGAGTAGGCGGGGAGCTGTTTTTT. Full variable domain (remainder filled in from reference TRBV7-2 and TRBJ2-2): GAGVSQSPSNKVTEKGKDVELRCDPISGHTALYWYRQSLGQGLEFLIYFQGNSAPDKSGLPSDRFSAERTGGSVSTLTIQRTQQEDSAVYLCASSFTGVGGELFFGEGSRLTVL.

This clonotype was seen more than once but under ten times. V and J are TRBV7-9 and TRBJ2-7; D is possibly TRBD1 or TRBD2 (6 bases each). The ends were cut back, 1 base at V and 4 bases at J, with 17 bases in the middle. This CDR3 spans 16 amino acids. The germline gives CDR1 SEHNR, CDR2 FQNEAQ (reference sequence). Here the CDR3 reads CASSLEGGPGRYEQYF. The DNA for the CDR3 is TGTGCCAGCAGCTTAGAAGGGGGGCCAGGGAGGTACGAGCAGTACTTC.

The sample holds many counts of this clonotype. This chain joins TRBV28 and TRBJ1-4; 7 nucleotides agree with TRBD1. CDR3 length equals 16 residues. The junction had 6 bases not matched to a gene; V was cut back by 5 bases and J by 0 bases. The V gene's germline CDR1 is MDHEN and CDR2 SYDVKM. The CDR3 loop is CASSVQGWPTNEKLFF. The CDR3 nucleotides are TGTGCCAGCAGTGTACAGGGGTGGCCAACTAATGAAAAACTGTTTTTT.

The chain links TRBV5-1 to TRBJ2-2, with D perhaps matching TRBD1 (5 bases). Trimming took 4 bases from V and 3 from J, leaving 13 bases between them. The CDR3 has 15 amino acids. Germline CDR1 reads SGHRS; CDR2 reads YFSETQ. CDR3 DNA: TGCGCCAGCAGCCCCGGACCCAGGGACACCGGGGAGCTGTTTTTT. Translating it yields CASSPGPRDTGELFF.

The genes are TRBV10-2 and TRBJ2-7; 12 positions agree with TRBD2. After removal of 5 bases from V and 4 bases from J, the junction contained 3 bases not matched to a gene. The CDR3 totals 14 residues. Germline loops: CDR1 WSHSY, CDR2 SAAADI. The CDR3: CASSPSGRAYEQYF. The CDR3 nucleotides read TGCGCCAGCAGTCCTAGCGGGAGGGCTTACGAGCAGTACTTC.

V and J are TRBV27 and TRBJ1-6; TRBD1 matches at 9 bases. The CDR3 length is 15 residues. The V gene's germline CDR1 is MNHEY and CDR2 SMNVEV (reference sequence). V trimming: 5 bases; J trimming: 8 bases; junction bases outside the gene matches: 7. The CDR3 is CASSPYRDRDSPLHF. In DNA, the CDR3 is TGTGCCAGCAGTCCTTACCGGGACAGGGATTCACCCCTCCACTTT.

This clonotype occurred a few times. The rearrangement uses TRBV28 and TRBJ2-7; TRBD2 matches at 9 bases. The germline V gene has CDR1 MDHEN and CDR2 SYDVKM. V shed 4 bases, J shed 6 bases, and the junction held 22 bases outside the gene matches. CDR3 length equals 19 residues. CDR3 loop: CASSYGGGLAGFPPSEQYF. DNA for the CDR3: TGTGCCAGCAGTTACGGGGGGGGGCTAGCGGGATTTCCCCCCAGCGAGCAGTACTTC. Filled out from reference TRBV28 and TRBJ2-7, the complete variable domain reads DVKVTQSSRYLVKRTGEKVFLECVQDMDHENMFWYRQDPGLGLRLIYFSYDVKMKEKGDIPEGYSVSREKKERFSLILESASTNQTSMYLCASSYGGGLAGFPPSEQYFGPGTRLTVT.

V usage is TRBV4-1 and J usage is TRBJ2-7, with D perhaps TRBD1 (6 bases). The CDR3 runs to 14 residues. The V gene lost 0 bases and the J gene lost 3 bases, with 9 bases spanning the gap. The germline gives CDR1 MGHRA, CDR2 YSYEKL. CDR3 in DNA: TGCGCCAGCAGCCAAGAGGACAGAAACTACGAGCAGTACTTC. Its translation: CASSQEDRNYEQYF.

The sample holds a few counts of this clonotype. The CDR3 region has the DNA TGTGCCAGCAGTTACCTTCGGGACAGGGTCCCCGGAAACACCATATATTTT. Translated: CASSYLRDRVPGNTIYF. The chain recombines TRBV6-9 with TRBJ1-3; TRBD1 matches 9 bases. Losses at the gene ends were 3 bases for V and 4 bases for J; bases not matched to a gene: 10. The CDR3 runs to 17 residues. The germline gives CDR1 MNHGY, CDR2 SVAAGI.

This clonotype was observed many times. The V gene is TRBV27, the J gene TRBJ1-6; 8 nucleotides line up with TRBD1. Losses at the gene ends were 5 bases for V and 0 bases for J; bases not matched to a gene: 6. Per germline, CDR1 MNHEY and CDR2 SMNVEV (reference sequence). The CDR3 sequence is 17 residues long. The CDR3 coding sequence is TGTGCCAGCAGTCCCGACAGGGGTAGCTCCTATAATTCACCCCTCCACTTT. Translated, it gives CASSPDRGSSYNSPLHF.

This clonotype was counted between two and nine times. In nucleotides, the CDR3 is TGTGCCAGCAGCCCGACAGAAACCGTAGCGGCTTTCTTT. It codes for CASSPTETVAAFF. The V gene is TRBV12-3 or TRBV12-4, the J gene TRBJ1-1; D may be TRBD1 (5 bases). The V end lost 6 bases, the J end lost 11 bases, and 19 bases lay between the germline ends. The CDR3 length is 13 residues.

J is TRBJ1-2 and V is TRBV6-1, with D tentatively TRBD1 (5 bases). The CDR3 sequence is 13 residues long. The V end lost 4 bases, the J end lost 6 bases, and 12 bases lay between the germline ends. In germline, CDR1 is MNHNS, CDR2 SASEGT. CDR3 sequence: CASSVQGDHGYTF. Written as DNA, the CDR3 is TGTGCCAGCAGTGTTCAGGGAGACCATGGCTACACCTTC.

This clonotype has at least ten counts. This CDR3 is CASSLALAGWYEQYF. CDR3 nucleotides: TGCGCCAGCAGCTTGGCCCTAGCGGGATGGTACGAGCAGTACTTC. The V and J genes are TRBV5-1 and TRBJ2-7, with TRBD2 matching over 9 bases. Per the germline V gene, CDR1 is SGHRS and CDR2 is YFSETQ. This CDR3 region has 15 residues. V was clipped by 0 bases and J by 4 bases; unmatched bases: 5. Combining the CDR3 with reference TRBV5-1 and TRBJ2-7 gives the whole variable domain KAGVTQTPRYLIKTRGQQVTLSCSPISGHRSVSWYQQTPGQGLQFLFEYFSETQRNKGNFPGRFSGRQFSNSRSEMNVSTLELGDSALYLCASSLALAGWYEQYFGPGTRLTVT.

The sample holds many counts of this clonotype. The chain is built from TRBV13 and TRBJ1-2, with a possible D match to TRBD1 (6 bases). The germline gives CDR1 PRHDT, CDR2 FYEKMQ (reference sequence). The CDR3 sequence is 13 residues long. V lost 3 bases, J lost 8 bases, and 13 bases lay in between. CDR3 nucleotides: TGTGCCAGCAGCTTCGGGGGCGGTTGGGGCTACACCTTC. Its translation is CASSFGGGWGYTF.

Remarks on this clonotype: Just one base apart from a much larger clone, this may be a read error. As the CDR3 is not closed by the conserved phenylalanine or tryptophan, this likely results from a read error. This chain links TRBV28 with TRBJ1-4; possibly TRBD1 for D (5 bases). Trimming cost V 6 bases and J 10 bases, with 15 bases left between them. CDR1 is MDHEN and CDR2 is SYDVKM in the germline V gene. This CDR3 region has 13 residues. This CDR3 reads CASRPGNTGKLFS. The CDR3, as DNA: TGTGCCAGCAGACCAGGGAACACTGGAAAACTGTTTTCT.

Only a few counts were recorded for this clonotype. The chain recombines TRBV29-1 with TRBJ1-1; D gene ambiguous. The CDR3 is made up of 12 amino acids. Per germline, CDR1 SQVTM and CDR2 ANQGSEA. Trimming pared 6 bases from V and 6 bases from J, leaving 14 bases between. The CDR3 reads CSVPSGEAEAFF. The CDR3 region has the DNA TGCAGCGTCCCTAGCGGTGAAGCTGAAGCTTTCTTT.

This chain joins TRBV6-5 and TRBJ2-5; D ambiguous. Trimming took 0 bases from V and 4 from J, leaving 9 bases between them. The germline V gene has CDR1 MNHEY and CDR2 SVGAGI. The length of the CDR3 is 14 residues. CDR3 residues: CASSYSYLGETQYF. The CDR3 DNA sequence: TGTGCCAGCAGTTACTCTTATTTAGGAGAGACCCAGTACTTC.

This clonotype has ten or more counts. The chain combines TRBV28 with TRBJ2-7; D not certain. This CDR3 region has 13 residues. The V end lost 5 bases, the J end lost 2 bases, and 10 bases lay between the germline ends. The germline V gene has CDR1 MDHEN and CDR2 SYDVKM. The CDR3 loop is CASSEHHPYEQYF. DNA for the CDR3: TGTGCCAGCAGTGAACACCACCCCTACGAGCAGTACTTC. The variable domain in full, completed from reference TRBV28 and TRBJ2-7, reads DVKVTQSSRYLVKRTGEKVFLECVQDMDHENMFWYRQDPGLGLRLIYFSYDVKMKEKGDIPEGYSVSREKKERFSLILESASTNQTSMYLCASSEHHPYEQYFGPGTRLTVT.